The clone carrying this T cell receptor (beta chain) was seen a few times. These data belong to a study of human T cells and chemical hapten exposure. Study at large: Patch testing was performed with 0.01% DPC on the upper back, with reading at 6 days. The cohort included alopecia areata under or over 50% scalp, totalis and universalis. Largely, small differences in pooled library volume made per-sample TCR yields vary.

The CDR3 consists of 17 residues. V lost 7 bases and J lost 9, with 28 bases in between. Germline V gene data show CDR1 as MNHNY and CDR2 as SVGAGI (reference sequence). Time point defined: patch test 2, 6 weeks after DPC sensitization. Treatment given: therapeutic diphenylcyclopropenone sensitization with weekly scalp DPC. As the library was built, unique molecular identifiers were attached to individual cDNA molecules. TCRdb fed the RACE reads into MiXCR, producing one record per CDR3 protein. This table has tens of thousands of distinct CDR3 sequences, approximately 11% appearing once. This TCR was recovered from a man aged 40-49 years with alopecia areata. Some clones in this sample may be carry-over from other donors' samples. The J gene is TRBJ1-5, the V gene TRBV6-6; TRBD1 might be the D (5 bases). The source material was whole blood, sampled in connection with sensitization to the hapten diphenylcyclopropenone (DPC). CDR3 sequence (DNA): TGTGCCAGCAATACCCCGAGGCTAGGGGACGGGGCCGGGCCCCAGCATTTT. This translates into CASNTPRLGDGAGPQHF.